The 7 T cell receptor beta chains below come from one sample, sequenced in a study of blood T cell repertoires in COVID-19 (dated by TCRdb to about 2020). The library was made by the immunoSEQ multiplex PCR assay. TCRdb's version of the immuneACCESS table is confined to in-frame rearrangements and falls short of the full clone set. An unresolved V gene accounts for under half of the shortfall where checked; the remainder is of unknown origin. Within this sample are 200,000 to 250,000 clones, with around four fifths of them counted one time only. Of the sample, 4.5% to 6% falls within the top ten clones. The sequenced material came from peripheral blood. The receptors were gathered from an older woman who had recovered from COVID-19.

The CDR3 DNA is TGTGCCAATATAGCGTACCCAGATACGCAGTATTTT. As protein: CANIAYPDTQYF. This sequence joins TRBV7-3 and TRBJ2-3; maybe TRBD2 (5 bases). V was trimmed by 10 bases and J by 4 bases, leaving 12 bases between them. Per the germline V gene, CDR1 is SGHTA and CDR2 is FQGTGA. The CDR3 length is 12 residues.

CDR3 nucleotide sequence: TGTGCCAGTAGTATCGGCAGGGCCTATGGCTACACCTTC. Translated: CASSIGRAYGYTF. The chain couples TRBV19 to TRBJ1-2, with D maybe TRBD1 (5 bases). With 3 bases removed from V and 4 bases from J, the gap between germline ends came to 9 bases. Germline lookup yields CDR1 LNHDA and CDR2 SQIVND (reference sequence). CDR3 length equals 13 residues.

This clone came up a few times. The chain links TRBV7-3 to TRBJ1-1, with D possibly TRBD1 on 5 matching bases. V was shortened by 5 bases and J by 3 bases, with 16 bases between the two germline ends. This CDR3 has 15 amino acids. Germline CDR1 reads SGHTA; CDR2 reads FQGTGA. The CDR3 nucleotides read TGTGCCAGCAGCCCCCGGGGCAGGGAGGACACTGAAGCTTTCTTT. It codes for CASSPRGREDTEAFF.

As for this clone: Other nucleotide sequences from this sample produce the same CDR3. This sequence joins TRBV6-5 and TRBJ1-2; TRBD1 matches 7 bases. V trimming: 5 bases; J trimming: 4 bases; junction bases outside the gene matches: 4. The CDR3 is 13 amino acids. CDR1 is MNHEY and CDR2 is SVGAGI in the germline V gene. CDR3 in amino acids: CASSRQGVYGYTF. The DNA for the CDR3 is TGTGCCAGCAGTAGACAGGGAGTCTATGGCTACACCTTC.

The chain joins TRBV6-2 or TRBV6-3 to TRBJ1-2; D might be TRBD1 (5 bases). Per germline, CDR1 MNHEY and CDR2 SVGEGT. The V end was cut by 0 bases, the J end by 8 bases, with 10 bases between. The CDR3 contains 13 residues. In DNA form, the CDR3 reads TGTGCCAGCAGTTACTCGCCAGGGCAGGGCTACACCTTC. Residues: CASSYSPGQGYTF.

The chain joins TRBV7-6 to TRBJ2-1, with 12 bases identical to TRBD1. CDR3 length equals 15 residues. The trim removed 6 bases at V and 12 bases at J, leaving 12 bases unmatched. Germline V CDR1 and CDR2: SGHVS, FNYEAQ. The CDR3 nucleotides read TGTGCCAGCAGTTCCCCGGGACAGGGGGCTCGGTGGCAGTTCTTC. Amino acid sequence: CASSSPGQGARWQFF. The full variable domain, its missing parts supplied by reference TRBV7-6 and TRBJ2-1, is GAGVSQSPRYKVTKRGQDVALRCDPISGHVSLYWYRQALGQGPEFLTYFNYEAQQDKSGLPNDRFSAERPEGSISTLTIQRTEQRDSAMYRCASSSPGQGARWQFFGPGTRLTVL.

The chain couples TRBV6-6 to TRBJ1-2, with D maybe TRBD1 (5 bases). The germline V gene encodes CDR1 MNHNY and CDR2 SVGAGI (reference sequence). The CDR3 spans 14 residues. Trimming removed 0 bases from V and 6 bases from J, with 11 bases in between. The CDR3 spells CASSYSPGVHGYTF. Written as DNA, the CDR3 is TGTGCCAGCAGTTACTCTCCGGGGGTCCATGGCTACACCTTC.